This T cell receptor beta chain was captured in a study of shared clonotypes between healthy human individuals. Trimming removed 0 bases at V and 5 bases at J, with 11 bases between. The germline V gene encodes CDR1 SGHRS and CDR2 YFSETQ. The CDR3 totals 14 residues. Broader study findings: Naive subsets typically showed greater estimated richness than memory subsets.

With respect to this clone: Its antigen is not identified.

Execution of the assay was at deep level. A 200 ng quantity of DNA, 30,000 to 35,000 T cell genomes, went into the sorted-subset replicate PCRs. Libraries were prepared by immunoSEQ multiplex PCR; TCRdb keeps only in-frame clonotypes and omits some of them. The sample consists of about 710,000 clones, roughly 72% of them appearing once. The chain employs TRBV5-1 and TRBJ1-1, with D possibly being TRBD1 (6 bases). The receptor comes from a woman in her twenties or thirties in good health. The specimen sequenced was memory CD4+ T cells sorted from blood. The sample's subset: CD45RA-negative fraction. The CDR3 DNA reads TGCGCCAGCAGCTTGGAAGGGGGATTGACTGAAGCTTTCTTT. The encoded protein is CASSLEGGLTEAFF. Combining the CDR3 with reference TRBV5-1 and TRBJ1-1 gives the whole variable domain KAGVTQTPRYLIKTRGQQVTLSCSPISGHRSVSWYQQTPGQGLQFLFEYFSETQRNKGNFPGRFSGRQFSNSRSEMNVSTLELGDSALYLCASSLEGGLTEAFFGQGTRLTVV.